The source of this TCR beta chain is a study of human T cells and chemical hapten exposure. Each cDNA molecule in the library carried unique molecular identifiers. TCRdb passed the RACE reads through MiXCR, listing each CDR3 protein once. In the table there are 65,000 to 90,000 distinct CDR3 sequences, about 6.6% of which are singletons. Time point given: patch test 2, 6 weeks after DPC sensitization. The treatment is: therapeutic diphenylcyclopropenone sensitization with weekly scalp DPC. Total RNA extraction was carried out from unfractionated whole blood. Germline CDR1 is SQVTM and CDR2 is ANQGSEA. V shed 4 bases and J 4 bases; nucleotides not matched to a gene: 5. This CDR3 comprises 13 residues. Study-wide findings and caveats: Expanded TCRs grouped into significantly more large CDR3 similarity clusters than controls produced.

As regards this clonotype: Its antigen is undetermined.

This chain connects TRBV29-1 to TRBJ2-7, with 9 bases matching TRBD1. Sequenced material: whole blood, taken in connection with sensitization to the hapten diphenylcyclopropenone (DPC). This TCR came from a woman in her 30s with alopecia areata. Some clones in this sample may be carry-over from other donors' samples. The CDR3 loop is CSVAGTGRYEQYF. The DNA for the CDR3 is TGCAGCGTTGCGGGGACAGGGAGGTACGAGCAGTACTTC.